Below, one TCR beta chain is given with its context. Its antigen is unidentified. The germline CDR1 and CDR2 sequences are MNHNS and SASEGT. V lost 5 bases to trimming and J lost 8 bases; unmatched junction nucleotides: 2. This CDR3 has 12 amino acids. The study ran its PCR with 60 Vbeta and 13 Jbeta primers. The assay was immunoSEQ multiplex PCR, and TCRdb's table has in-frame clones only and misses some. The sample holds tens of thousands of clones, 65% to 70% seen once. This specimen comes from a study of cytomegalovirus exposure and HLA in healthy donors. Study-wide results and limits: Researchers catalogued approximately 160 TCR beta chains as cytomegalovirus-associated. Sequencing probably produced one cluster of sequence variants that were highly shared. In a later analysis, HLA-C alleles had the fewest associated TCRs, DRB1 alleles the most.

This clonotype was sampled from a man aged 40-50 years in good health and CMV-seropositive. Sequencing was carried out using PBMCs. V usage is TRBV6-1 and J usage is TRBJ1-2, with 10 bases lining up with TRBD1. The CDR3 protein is CASSPTGGGYTF. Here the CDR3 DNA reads TGTGCCAGCAGTCCGACAGGGGGCGGCTACACCTTC.